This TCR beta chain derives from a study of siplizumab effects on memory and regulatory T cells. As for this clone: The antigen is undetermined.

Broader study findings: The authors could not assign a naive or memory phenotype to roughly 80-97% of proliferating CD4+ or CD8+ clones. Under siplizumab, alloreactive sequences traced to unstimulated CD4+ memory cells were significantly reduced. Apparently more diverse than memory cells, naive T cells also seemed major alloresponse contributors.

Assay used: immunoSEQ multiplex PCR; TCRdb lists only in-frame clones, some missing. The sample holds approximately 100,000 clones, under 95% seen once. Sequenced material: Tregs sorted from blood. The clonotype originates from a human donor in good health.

This chain's CDR3 is CASSGGILYNEQFF. In DNA, the CDR3 is TGTGCCAGCAGTGGCGGGATACTTTACAATGAGCAGTTCTTC. This chain uses TRBV2 with TRBJ2-1, with a weak D call TRBD2 (6 bases). Germline V CDR1 and CDR2: SNHLY, FYNNEI. The CDR3 runs to 14 residues. The germline V and J ends were trimmed by 4 bases and 4 bases, with 11 bases remaining between them.